This T cell receptor beta chain was captured in a study of blood T cells in healthy people across ages. Sample-barcoded 5' priming and a J-beta primer mix drove a second PCR of roughly 6 to 12 cycles. MiXCR, run by TCRdb on the 5' RACE reads, gives a single entry per CDR3 protein. The data hold over 700,000 distinct CDR3 sequences, with 50% to 65% observed a single time. This CDR3 contains 15 residues. V shed 0 bases, J shed 10 bases, and the junction held 12 bases outside the gene matches. Germline lookup yields CDR1 DFQATT and CDR2 SNEGSKA (reference sequence). This clonotype was detected once. Its antigen is not known. Findings of the study overall: Estimates drawn from one million T cells were deemed to understate diversity. TCR beta diversity, measured per million T cells, fell in a roughly linear way with age. When set beside aged donors, long-lived donors presented more naive CD4+ cells and higher diversity.

The sequence came from an elderly man in good health. The chain couples TRBV20-1 to TRBJ2-1; TRBD2 aligns across 7 bases. The sequenced sample consisted of blood. The CDR3 loop is CSARDGGGSTYEQFF. CDR3 sequence (DNA): TGCAGTGCTAGAGATGGGGGGGGTTCAACCTACGAGCAGTTCTTC.